Listed below are T cell receptor beta chains from one sample, sequenced in a study of T cells after yellow fever vaccination. TCRdb independently ran MiXCR on the 5' RACE reads; one entry per CDR3 protein. The sample lists hundreds of thousands of distinct CDR3 sequences, about 14% occurring once. The sequencing here drew on PBMCs, taken on the day of the yellow fever booster vaccination. These receptors came from a man younger than 45 who received the YFV17D yellow fever vaccine. Both conserved end residues are part of each CDR3.

>TRBV7-8
CASSLGSVGSLYF
>TRBV7-9
CASSLDHGKIGELFF
>TRBV11-2
CASSPRGASGRLYNEQFF
>TRBV6-5
CASSYLLDGELFF
>TRBV7-2
CASSLGAYNSPLHF
>TRBV9
CASSLRDYLGEQFF
>TRBV12-3/TRBV12-4
CASSLLTGNTIYF
>TRBV9
CASSSRRGWKNTGELFF
>TRBV7-9
CASSFSGAYEQYF
>TRBV20-1
CSELGRGTDTQYF
>TRBV20-1
CSARAHRVSGEQYF
>TRBV12-3/TRBV12-4
CASSPRDGPGRPQHF
>TRBV5-1
CASSLVAPSYEQYF
>TRBV5-1
CASSTEGTDTQYF
>TRBV19
CASTTLGFDSEAFF
>TRBV6-1
CASGEGQTNQPQHF
>TRBV7-6
CASSKGQGGEKLFF
>TRBV12-3/TRBV12-4
CASTHGWDQPQHF
>TRBV27
CTSSLGNLGEQYF
>TRBV4-1
CASEGRNTEAFF
>TRBV7-9
CASSWDGMNTEAFF
>TRBV20-1
CSARDARLSYNEQFF
>TRBV12-3/TRBV12-4
CASRSGGQTQYF
>TRBV20-1
CSARETGLSHEQYF
>TRBV20-1
CSATEPQAKNIQYF
>TRBV25-1
CASSEMLATETQYF
>TRBV20-1
CSARDPLAGGSEQYF
>TRBV29-1
CSADRGHTGELFF
>TRBV25-1
CASRRPGGNTGELFF